The 5 T cell receptor beta chains presented below share a single source sample, sequenced in a study of blood T cell repertoires in COVID-19. The table came from immunoSEQ multiplex PCR; TCRdb's copy has only in-frame clones and leaves some out. The sample shows 240,000 or so clones, around 88% of them seen only once. Source material: PBMCs or T cells enriched from blood (not recorded which). The receptor set was obtained from a woman aged 50 to 65 who had recovered from COVID-19.

This chain links TRBV7-2 with TRBJ2-5; 10 nucleotides line up with TRBD2. CDR1 is SGHTA, CDR2 FQGNSA, per germline. Germline trimming cut 5 bases from V and 1 base from J; bases unmatched to any gene: 7. This CDR3 contains 16 residues. CDR3 DNA sequence: TGTGCCAGCAGCAGACCGGGACTAGCGCCCCAAGAGACCCAGTACTTC. Amino acid sequence: CASSRPGLAPQETQYF.

The chain has TRBV12-5 and TRBJ1-5; TRBD1 might be the D (5 bases). Trimming removed 6 bases from V and 5 bases from J, with 11 bases in between. Germline CDR1 reads LGHNT; CDR2 reads FRNRAP. CDR3 length: 13 amino acids. This CDR3 reads CASGAGRHQPQHF. For the CDR3, the DNA is TGTGCTAGTGGGGCAGGGCGGCATCAGCCCCAGCATTTT.

The chain carries TRBV30 and TRBJ2-5, with D perhaps TRBD2 (7 bases). CDR1 and CDR2 (germline): GTSNPN, SVGIG (reference sequence). Trimming pared 3 bases from V and 5 bases from J, leaving 16 bases between. The length of the CDR3 is 14 residues. Written as DNA, the CDR3 is TGTGCCTGGAGGAAAAGGGGGGGCGTGGAGACCCAGTACTTC. Translated: CAWRKRGGVETQYF.

The chain joins TRBV7-2 to TRBJ1-1, with D unclear. CDR3 size: 15 residues. The V gene lost 4 bases and the J gene lost 5 bases, with 17 bases spanning the gap. The germline CDR1 and CDR2 sequences are SGHTA and FQGNSA. CDR3 sequence (DNA): TGTGCCAGCAGCTCCGCGAAGTGGAGAGGGACTGAAGCTTTCTTT. Translating it yields CASSSAKWRGTEAFF.

This clone has only a few counts. The CDR3 DNA sequence: TGTGCCAGCAGCCTGGCGGGGACAGGGATCCTCCGCTACACCTTC. Amino acid sequence: CASSLAGTGILRYTF. The rearrangement links TRBV6-5 to TRBJ1-2, with 9 bases lining up with TRBD1. Germline CDR1 and CDR2: MNHEY and SVGAGI. V dropped 6 bases and J dropped 9; count of bases not matched to a gene: 14. The CDR3 runs to 15 residues.